The 20 T cell receptor beta chains listed next were all sequenced from one sample in a study of cytomegalovirus exposure and HLA in healthy donors. Amplification used 60 Vbeta primers and 13 Jbeta primers. The assay was immunoSEQ multiplex PCR, and TCRdb's table has in-frame clones only and misses some. Found here are fewer than 250,000 clones, around 79% of them singletons; the top ten hold approximately 1.4%. The sample comprised PBMCs. Receptors originate from a woman aged 45-65 years in good health and CMV-seronegative.

J is TRBJ1-2 and V is TRBV6-5; D perhaps matches TRBD1 (5 bases). V dropped 6 bases and J dropped 4 bases, with 15 bases sitting between them. The CDR3 extends over 14 amino acids. The V gene's germline CDR1 is MNHEY and CDR2 SVGAGI. The CDR3 sequence: CASREPGLSYGYTF. As DNA, the CDR3 is TGTGCCAGCAGGGAACCGGGACTTAGCTATGGCTACACCTTC.

The gene calls are TRBV6-1 and TRBJ2-5; TRBD1 is a possible D gene (6 bases). The J call is doubtful: the DNA matches TRBJ2-7 better. The CDR3 is made up of 14 amino acids. The germline V gene encodes CDR1 MNHNS and CDR2 SASEGT. CDR3 in DNA: TGTGCCAGCACCGCCGGGACACCTACTTACGAGCAGTACTTC. Amino acids: CASTAGTPTYEQYF.

The chain employs TRBV5-4 and TRBJ1-2, with 7 bases identical to TRBD1. The CDR3 covers 16 residues. Germline V lookup: CDR1 SGHNT, CDR2 YYREEE (reference sequence). J was trimmed by 3 bases and V by 2 bases; bases with no gene match: 10. The CDR3 region is CASSLKTGPRDYGYTF. The CDR3 nucleotides are TGTGCCAGCAGCTTAAAGACAGGGCCTAGGGACTATGGCTACACCTTC. The variable domain in full, completed from reference TRBV5-4 and TRBJ1-2, reads ETGVTQSPTHLIKTRGQQVTLRCSSQSGHNTVSWYQQALGQGPQFIFQYYREEENGRGNFPPRFSGLQFPNYSSELNVNALELDDSALYLCASSLKTGPRDYGYTFGSGTRLTVV.

This chain connects TRBV7-9 to TRBJ1-5, with a weak D call TRBD1 (6 bases). Trimming took 4 bases from V and 3 from J, leaving 13 bases between them. This CDR3 has 15 residues. CDR1 and CDR2 (germline): SEHNR, FQNEAQ (reference sequence). The CDR3 DNA sequence: TGTGCCAGCAGCTCCGAGGGGGTTTTCAATCAGCCCCAGCATTTT. Protein sequence: CASSSEGVFNQPQHF.

The genes are TRBV28 and TRBJ2-7, with TRBD1 matching over 8 bases. V was clipped by 9 bases and J by 4 bases; unmatched bases: 8. The CDR3 has 13 residues. Germline CDR1 and CDR2: MDHEN and SYDVKM. The CDR3 loop reads CASGDRTLYEQYF. The DNA of the CDR3 is TGTGCCAGTGGGGACAGGACCTTATACGAGCAGTACTTC.

The chain employs TRBV5-1 and TRBJ1-5, with D perhaps matching TRBD1 (6 bases). This CDR3 contains 16 residues. Deletions cut 0 bases from V and 0 bases from J, with 10 bases between. CDR1 is SGHRS and CDR2 is YFSETQ in the germline V gene. CDR3 loop: CASSLGPGASNQPQHF. The CDR3 DNA follows: TGCGCCAGCAGCTTGGGACCAGGGGCTAGCAATCAGCCCCAGCATTTT.

The rearrangement links TRBV5-4 to TRBJ2-1; the match to TRBD2 covers 13 bases. With V trimmed by 5 bases and J by 10 bases, 12 bases remained unmatched. The CDR3 is 16 amino acids. Germline loops: CDR1 SGHNT, CDR2 YYREEE (reference sequence). The CDR3 here is CASRTGTSGNGWEQFF. CDR3 sequence (DNA): TGTGCCAGCAGGACTGGGACTAGCGGGAATGGATGGGAGCAGTTCTTC.

In its sample, this clone was seen a few times. The rearrangement links TRBV7-6 to TRBJ2-7; TRBD1 is a possible D gene (6 bases). The germline CDR1 and CDR2 sequences are SGHVS and FNYEAQ. The CDR3 sequence is 14 residues long. V shed 4 bases and J shed 2 bases, with 12 bases lying between them. The CDR3 DNA sequence: TGTGCCAGCAGCTCCATACAGGGAACCTACGAGCAGTACTTC. This encodes CASSSIQGTYEQYF.

The J gene is TRBJ2-3, the V gene TRBV7-6; TRBD2 matches 8 bases. The CDR3 extends over 17 amino acids. The ends lost 4 bases at V and 0 bases at J; junction bases unmatched: 9. Germline-derived CDR1 and CDR2 are SGHVS and FNYEAQ. CDR3 loop: CASSSPIAGGSTDTQYF. As DNA, the CDR3 is TGTGCCAGCAGCTCACCCATCGCGGGAGGTAGCACAGATACGCAGTATTTT.

V is TRBV6-6 and J is TRBJ1-6, with 8 bases matching TRBD1. With V trimmed by 2 bases and J by 14 bases, 2 bases remained unmatched. This CDR3 comprises 12 residues. From germline, CDR1 is MNHNY and CDR2 SVGAGI (reference sequence). The CDR3 nucleotides read TGTGCCAGCAGTTACAGGGACAGGACCCTCCACTTT. Protein product: CASSYRDRTLHF.

The chain recombines TRBV6-6 with TRBJ1-1; D is undetermined. Germline V gene data show CDR1 as MNHNY and CDR2 as SVGAGI (reference sequence). V was pared by 6 bases and J by 3 bases, with 14 bases between. This CDR3 has 14 residues. The DNA for the CDR3 is TGTGCCAGCAGCGTCGCGGACTCGGACACTGAAGCTTTCTTT. This translates into CASSVADSDTEAFF.

With respect to this clone: Germline and junction disagree at one end, which may indicate a read error. The genes are TRBV7-9 and TRBJ2-5; perhaps TRBD1 as D (6 bases). Germline V gives CDR1 SEHNR, CDR2 FQNEAQ (reference sequence). CDR3 size: 15 residues. The CDR3 bases are TGTTCCAGCAGCCCAAGAACCGGACAGAGGGAGACCCAGTACTTC. This translates into CSSSPRTGQRETQYF.

In nucleotides, the CDR3 is TGTGCCAGCAGTACCCCCATCCACTTGACAGGGGGAAAGCAAAATGAAGCTTTCTTT. Residues: CASSTPIHLTGGKQNEAFF. The chain carries TRBV2 and TRBJ1-1, with 9 bases aligning to TRBD1. The CDR3 consists of 19 residues. J was trimmed by 7 bases and V by 5 bases; bases with no gene match: 23. CDR1 SNHLY and CDR2 FYNNEI come from the germline V gene.

This chain uses TRBV18 with TRBJ2-7; 8 nucleotides agree with TRBD2. Germline loops: CDR1 KGHSH, CDR2 LQKENI. This CDR3 has 14 residues. J lost 0 bases, V lost 6 bases, and 4 bases had no gene match. CDR3 in amino acids: CASSPTSGSYEQYF. CDR3 coding DNA: TGTGCCAGCTCTCCAACTAGCGGCTCCTACGAGCAGTACTTC.

In its sample, this clone was seen once. This chain connects TRBV5-1 to TRBJ2-7, with 10 bases lining up with TRBD2. V gave up 2 bases and J gave up 5 bases; unmatched junction bases: 10. From germline, CDR1 is SGHRS and CDR2 YFSETQ. The length of the CDR3 is 16 residues. The CDR3 coding sequence is TGCGCCAGCAGCTTATCAGCGGGAGGGCTGATCCACGAGCAGTACTTC. Protein: CASSLSAGGLIHEQYF. Full variable domain (remainder filled in from reference TRBV5-1 and TRBJ2-7): KAGVTQTPRYLIKTRGQQVTLSCSPISGHRSVSWYQQTPGQGLQFLFEYFSETQRNKGNFPGRFSGRQFSNSRSEMNVSTLELGDSALYLCASSLSAGGLIHEQYFGPGTRLTVT.

The J gene is TRBJ2-3, the V gene TRBV5-1; TRBD1 is a possible D gene (5 bases). The CDR3 runs to 15 residues. Trimming left V 1 base short and J 1 base short, with 10 bases between. Germline-derived CDR1 and CDR2 are SGHRS and YFSETQ. CDR3 nucleotide sequence: TGCGCCAGCAGCTTGTTTGGGGCGGGCACAGATACGCAGTATTTT. As protein: CASSLFGAGTDTQYF.

The chain joins TRBV9 to TRBJ2-7; 7 nucleotides agree with TRBD2. The J segment lost 5 bases and the V segment lost 0 bases, leaving 11 bases of the junction unmatched. This CDR3 is built from 16 residues. Germline CDR1 and CDR2: SGDLS and YYNGEE. The CDR3 region has the DNA TGTGCCAGCAGCGTAGGGGGGGGGACGGGCAACAACGAGCAGTACTTC. Amino acid sequence: CASSVGGGTGNNEQYF.

This clone appeared a single time. The chain employs TRBV9 and TRBJ2-5, with 13 nucleotides matching TRBD2. With 4 bases clipped from V and 5 bases from J, the junction kept 8 bases outside the gene matches. Germline assignment: CDR1 SGDLS and CDR2 YYNGEE. The CDR3 runs to 16 residues. CDR3 sequence: CASSSLAGGTKETQYF. The CDR3 DNA is TGTGCCAGCAGCTCACTAGCGGGGGGGACAAAGGAGACCCAGTACTTC.

The chain couples TRBV9 to TRBJ1-2; D gene unclear. In germline, CDR1 is SGDLS, CDR2 YYNGEE. Trimming removed 1 base at V and 4 bases at J, with 11 bases between. This CDR3 region has 14 residues. CDR3 coding DNA: TGTGCCAGCAGCGTATTGTCGCTTAGCTATGGCTACACCTTC. Its translation is CASSVLSLSYGYTF.

The V call is TRBV28, the J call TRBJ2-7; tentatively, D is TRBD1 (6 bases). This CDR3 is 14 amino acids long. Trimming left V 5 bases short and J 2 bases short, with 13 bases between. In germline, CDR1 is MDHEN, CDR2 SYDVKM. CDR3 DNA sequence: TGTGCCAGCAGTCTGCTGACAGGTACCTACGAGCAGTACTTC. Amino acids: CASSLLTGTYEQYF.